The rows below give T cell receptor beta chains drawn from one sample of a study of cytomegalovirus exposure and HLA in healthy donors. Assay used: immunoSEQ multiplex PCR; TCRdb lists only in-frame clones, some missing. This sample yields 82,000 or so clones, of which 90% to 95% are seen a single time; 0.6% to 0.7% belongs to the top ten. The sample was PBMCs. These receptors were collected from a woman aged 18-29 years in good health and CMV-seronegative. The CDR3 runs from the conserved cysteine through the conserved F or W. A D gene is named only where the DNA matches it firmly. Part of the rows lack a size; the others show once, few, many or a class for expanded clones.

abundance,d_gene,v_gene,j_gene,CDR3aa,CDR3nt
-,-,TRBV10-2,TRBJ1-1,CAARVGNTEAFF,TGCGCCGCCAGGGTCGGGAACACTGAAGCTTTCTTT
-,-,TRBV4-3,TRBJ2-1,CASSLSGGPYNEQFF,TGCGCCAGCAGCCTTTCGGGGGGCCCCTACAATGAGCAGTTCTTC
-,-,TRBV9,TRBJ1-4,CASSPGGRGRNEKLFF,TGTGCCAGCAGCCCCGGTGGGAGAGGAAGAAATGAAAAACTGTTTTTT
once,TRBD2,TRBV28,TRBJ2-7,CASSIGLAGYEQYF,TGTGCCAGCAGCATTGGACTAGCGGGTTACGAGCAGTACTTC
many,-,TRBV6-5,TRBJ1-1,CASSYLQGNTEAFF,TGTGCCAGCAGTTACTTACAGGGGAACACTGAAGCTTTCTTT
-,-,TRBV6-4,TRBJ2-3,CASSENERDTQYF,TGTGCCAGCAGTGAGAATGAACGGGATACGCAGTATTTT
-,TRBD2,TRBV5-6,TRBJ2-7,CASSLAGTSGRRYEQYF,TGTGCCAGCAGCCTCGCCGGGACTAGCGGGAGAAGGTACGAGCAGTACTTC
-,-,TRBV4-1,TRBJ2-7,CASSQQENYEQYF,TGCGCCAGCAGCCAACAGGAAAACTACGAGCAGTACTTC
-,-,TRBV28,TRBJ1-5,CGAQGPYSNQPQHF,TGTGGGGCGCAGGGCCCGTATAGCAATCAGCCCCAGCATTTT
-,-,TRBV12-2,TRBJ2-3,CASRSQTSGREGGGPDTQYF,TGTGCAAGTCGCTCCCAGACTAGCGGGAGGGAGGGGGGGGGCCCAGATACGCAGTATTTT
-,-,TRBV4-1,TRBJ2-7,CASRQGQTAPYEQYF,TGCGCCAGCAGACAAGGACAGACGGCACCCTACGAGCAGTACTTC
-,TRBD2,TRBV7-9,TRBJ2-1,CASRPPGLAGGGQFF,TGTGCCAGCAGGCCTCCGGGACTAGCGGGGGGCGGGCAGTTCTTC
-,-,TRBV29-1,TRBJ2-5,CSARHPEETQYF,TGCAGCGCTCGACACCCCGAAGAGACCCAGTACTTC
-,-,TRBV19,TRBJ1-3,CASSLPGNTIYF,TGTGCCAGTAGTCTACCAGGAAACACCATATATTTT
-,-,TRBV6-1,TRBJ2-3,CASSETGGGTDTQYF,TGTGCCAGCAGTGAAACCGGGGGAGGCACAGATACGCAGTATTTT
-,TRBD1,TRBV9,TRBJ2-7,CASSVGVGGTGKYEQYF,TGTGCCAGCAGCGTAGGGGTCGGGGGGACAGGGAAGTACGAGCAGTACTTC
-,-,TRBV11-2,TRBJ1-2,CASSPGRGVSGYTF,TGTGCCAGCAGCCCCGGGCGGGGGGTTTCCGGCTACACCTTC
-,-,TRBV27,TRBJ2-3,CASSLEGDLSTDTQYF,TGTGCCAGCAGTTTAGAGGGGGACCTTAGCACAGATACGCAGTATTTT
-,TRBD1,TRBV5-4,TRBJ1-1,CASSLGIQGDTEAFF,TGTGCCAGCAGCTTAGGCATACAGGGGGACACTGAAGCTTTCTTT
-,-,TRBV19,TRBJ1-1,CASSIQGTHTEAFF,TGTGCCAGTAGTATTCAGGGGACGCACACTGAAGCTTTCTTT
-,-,TRBV7-2,TRBJ2-2,CASSRRARGTGELFF,TGTGCCAGCAGCCGCCGGGCGAGGGGGACCGGGGAGCTGTTTTTT
-,TRBD1,TRBV7-2,TRBJ1-3,CASSADRGDTIYF,TGTGCCAGCAGCGCAGACAGGGGAGACACCATATATTTT
-,-,TRBV5-1,TRBJ2-7,CASSLDRMISYEQYF,TGCGCCAGCAGCTTGGACAGGATGATCTCCTACGAGCAGTACTTC
-,-,TRBV2,TRBJ1-1,CASSEARTEAFF,TGTGCCAGCAGTGAAGCCAGGACTGAAGCTTTCTTT
once,-,TRBV14,TRBJ1-4,CASSRRAGSEKLFF,TGTGCCAGCAGCCGCCGAGCTGGGAGTGAAAAACTGTTTTTT
-,TRBD1,TRBV5-6,TRBJ2-2,CASSLASGGNTGELFF,TGTGCCAGCAGCTTGGCATCAGGGGGCAACACCGGGGAGCTGTTTTTT
few,TRBD1,TRBV5-1,TRBJ2-5,CASSWGQGGETQYF,TGCGCCAGCAGCTGGGGACAGGGGGGAGAGACCCAGTACTTC
-,-,TRBV10-3,TRBJ2-7,CAISEGSSGPYEQYF,TGTGCCATCAGTGAGGGGAGTAGCGGCCCCTACGAGCAGTACTTC
few,-,TRBV18,TRBJ2-7,CASSPGFEDYEQYF,TGTGCCAGCTCACCAGGCTTTGAAGACTACGAGCAGTACTTC
-,-,TRBV6-5,TRBJ2-1,CASSPTGPYNEQFF,TGTGCCAGCAGCCCCACTGGGCCCTACAATGAGCAGTTCTTC
-,-,TRBV4-3,TRBJ2-1,CASSQVGGDEQFF,TGCGCCAGCAGCCAAGTTGGAGGGGATGAGCAGTTCTTC
-,-,TRBV30,TRBJ2-7,CAWSAIRIGPGEQYF,TGTGCCTGGAGTGCCATACGAATAGGTCCGGGGGAGCAGTACTTC
-,TRBD1,TRBV5-4,TRBJ1-1,CASSFNRRRRDRDMNTEAFF,TGTGCCAGCAGCTTTAACCGACGGCGCCGGGACAGGGACATGAACACTGAAGCTTTCTTT
-,-,TRBV18,TRBJ1-1,CASSPRGLNTEAFF,TGTGCCAGCTCACCAAGGGGCCTAAACACTGAAGCTTTCTTT
once,-,TRBV4-3,TRBJ2-5,CASSQAPQETQYF,TGCGCCAGCAGCCAAGCCCCACAAGAGACCCAGTACTTC
-,TRBD1,TRBV7-9,TRBJ1-4,CASSFSRTGNEKLFF,TGTGCCAGCAGCTTCTCCCGGACAGGGAATGAAAAACTGTTTTTT
-,TRBD1,TRBV5-4,TRBJ1-5,CASSLAGGGQPQHF,TGTGCCAGCAGCTTGGCAGGGGGCGGTCAGCCCCAGCATTTT
once,-,TRBV12-5,TRBJ2-3,CASGGTPTDTQYF,TGTGCTAGTGGCGGGACTCCCACAGATACGCAGTATTTT
-,-,TRBV7-2,TRBJ2-1,CASSFTPGDNNEQFF,TGTGCCAGCAGTTTCACCCCGGGAGATAACAATGAGCAGTTCTTC
-,-,TRBV5-4,TRBJ2-5,CASSLSGFQETQYF,TGTGCCAGCAGCTTGTCGGGGTTCCAAGAGACCCAGTACTTC
-,TRBD1,TRBV2,TRBJ1-5,CASRRTGASDQPQHF,TGTGCCAGCAGACGGACAGGGGCTTCGGATCAGCCCCAGCATTTT
-,TRBD1,TRBV10-3,TRBJ1-5,CAIRGTGDNQPQHF,TGTGCCATCAGAGGGACAGGGGACAATCAGCCCCAGCATTTT
-,TRBD1,TRBV5-1,TRBJ1-5,CASSQGQLVQEAQHF,TGCGCCAGCAGCCAGGGACAGCTGGTCCAAGAGGCCCAGCATTTT
once,-,TRBV18,TRBJ1-1,CASSPEAMNTEAFF,TGTGCCAGCTCACCAGAGGCCATGAACACTGAAGCTTTCTTT
-,-,TRBV6-1,TRBJ2-3,CASSVTRGASDTQYF,TGTGCCAGCAGTGTGACTCGGGGGGCCAGCGATACGCAGTATTTT
-,-,TRBV11-2,TRBJ2-7,CASSPSNLRRGYEQYF,TGTGCCAGCAGCCCCTCGAATCTGCGGCGGGGCTACGAGCAGTACTTC
-,TRBD2,TRBV7-9,TRBJ2-3,CASSKETSTQYF,TGTGCCAGCAGCAAAGAGACTAGCACGCAGTATTTT
-,TRBD2,TRBV27,TRBJ2-2,CASSSNSGTSAGELFF,TGTGCCAGCAGTTCAAACTCCGGGACTAGCGCCGGGGAGCTGTTTTTT
-,-,TRBV14,TRBJ1-2,CASSQEGKQGLYGYTF,TGTGCCAGCAGCCAAGAGGGGAAACAGGGCCTCTATGGCTACACCTTC
-,-,TRBV7-8,TRBJ2-2,CASSLRVGVNTGELFF,TGTGCCAGCAGCTTAAGGGTCGGGGTGAACACCGGGGAGCTGTTTTTT
-,TRBD1,TRBV27,TRBJ2-1,CASRILTGGNEQFF,TGTGCCAGCAGAATTTTGACAGGGGGCAATGAGCAGTTCTTC
-,TRBD2,TRBV2,TRBJ2-3,CASKLLGLAATDTQYF,TGTGCCAGCAAGCTGCTCGGACTAGCGGCCACAGATACGCAGTATTTT
once,-,TRBV7-2,TRBJ2-7,CASSFTIGAYGQYF,TGTGCCAGCAGCTTTACCATCGGTGCCTACGGGCAGTACTTC
-,TRBD1,TRBV9,TRBJ2-1,CASSVVSGQVYNEQFF,TGTGCCAGCAGCGTAGTATCGGGACAGGTCTACAATGAGCAGTTCTTC
once,TRBD1,TRBV6-6,TRBJ1-2,CASRHEQGKRAYGYTF,TGTGCCAGCAGGCATGAACAGGGGAAGAGAGCCTATGGCTACACCTTC
-,-,TRBV28,TRBJ2-7,CASSLQGTYEQYF,TGTGCCAGCAGTTTACAGGGAACCTACGAGCAGTACTTC
-,TRBD2,TRBV10-3,TRBJ2-1,CAISGDGGAYNEQFF,TGTGCCATCAGTGGTGACGGGGGGGCCTACAATGAGCAGTTCTTC
-,TRBD2,TRBV7-2,TRBJ2-3,CASSLLAGGILDTQYF,TGTGCCAGCAGCTTACTAGCGGGGGGAATTCTTGATACGCAGTATTTT
-,TRBD2,TRBV10-2,TRBJ2-1,CASSEEFKLAGNEQFF,TGCGCCAGCAGTGAGGAGTTTAAGCTAGCGGGAAATGAGCAGTTCTTC
-,TRBD2,TRBV18,TRBJ2-3,CASSPPGLAPDTQYF,TGTGCCAGCTCACCACCGGGACTAGCCCCAGATACGCAGTATTTT